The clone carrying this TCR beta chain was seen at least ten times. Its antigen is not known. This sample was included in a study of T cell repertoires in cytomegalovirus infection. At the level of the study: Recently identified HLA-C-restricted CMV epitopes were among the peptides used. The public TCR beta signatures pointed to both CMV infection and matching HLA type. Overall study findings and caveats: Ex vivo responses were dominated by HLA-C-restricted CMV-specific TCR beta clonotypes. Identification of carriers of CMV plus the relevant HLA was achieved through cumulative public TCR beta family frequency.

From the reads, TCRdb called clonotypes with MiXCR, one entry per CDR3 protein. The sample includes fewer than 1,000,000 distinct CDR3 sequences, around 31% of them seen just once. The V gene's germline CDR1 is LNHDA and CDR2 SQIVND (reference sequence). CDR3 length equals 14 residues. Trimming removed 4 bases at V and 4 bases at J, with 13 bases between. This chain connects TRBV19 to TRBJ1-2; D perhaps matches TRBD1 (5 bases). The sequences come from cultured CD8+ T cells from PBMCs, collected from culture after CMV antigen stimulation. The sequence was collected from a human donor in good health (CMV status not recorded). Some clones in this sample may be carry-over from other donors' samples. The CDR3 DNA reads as TGTGCCAGTAGTAGCCGTGACAGATCCTATGGCTACACCTTC. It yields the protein CASSSRDRSYGYTF. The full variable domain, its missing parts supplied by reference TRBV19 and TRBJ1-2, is DGGITQSPKYLFRKEGQNVTLSCEQNLNHDAMYWYRQDPGQGLRLIYYSQIVNDFQKGDIAEGYSVSREKKESFPLTVTSAQKNPTAFYLCASSSRDRSYGYTFGSGTRLTVV.